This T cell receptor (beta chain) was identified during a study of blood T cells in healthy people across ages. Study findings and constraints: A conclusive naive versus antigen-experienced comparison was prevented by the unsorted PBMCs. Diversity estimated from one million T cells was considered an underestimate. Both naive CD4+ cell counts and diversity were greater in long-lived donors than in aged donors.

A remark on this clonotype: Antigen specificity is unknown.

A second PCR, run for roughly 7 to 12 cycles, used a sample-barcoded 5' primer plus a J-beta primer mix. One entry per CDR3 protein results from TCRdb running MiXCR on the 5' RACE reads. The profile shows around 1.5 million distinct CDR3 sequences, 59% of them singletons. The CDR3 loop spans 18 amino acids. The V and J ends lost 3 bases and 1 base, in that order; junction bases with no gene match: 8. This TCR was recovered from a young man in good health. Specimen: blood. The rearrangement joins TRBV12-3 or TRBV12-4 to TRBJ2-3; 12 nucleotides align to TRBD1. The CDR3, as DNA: TGTGCCAGCAGTTTGGGGACAGGGGGCGCCGGGGGCACAGATACGCAGTATTTT. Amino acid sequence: CASSLGTGGAGGTDTQYF.